A single sample gave rise to the 29 T cell receptor beta chains below, sequenced in a study of shared clonotypes between healthy human individuals. Clones were read by immunoSEQ multiplex PCR, and TCRdb kept only the in-frame ones, dropping some. The table includes more than 850,000 clones, approximately 80% detected once. The sequencing sample was made of memory CD4+ T cells from PBMCs. Subset meaning: CD45RA-negative fraction. The receptor source for this set is a man younger than 35 in good health. Some clones in this sample may be carry-over from other donors' samples.

This sequence joins TRBV5-1 and TRBJ2-7, with D maybe TRBD1 (5 bases). The ends were cut back, 2 bases at V and 3 bases at J, with 9 bases in the middle. CDR3 size: 13 residues. Germline V gives CDR1 SGHRS, CDR2 YFSETQ. CDR3 loop: CASSFRGGYEQYF. The CDR3 region has the DNA TGCGCCAGCAGCTTTAGGGGCGGCTACGAGCAGTACTTC.

This chain joins TRBV18 and TRBJ1-5, with 12 bases fitting TRBD1. Trimming at V came to 6 bases and at J to 5 bases, leaving 14 bases not matched to a gene. Germline loops: CDR1 KGHSH, CDR2 LQKENI. The CDR3 runs 18 residues. The CDR3 spells CASSLRDRGLVGDQPQHF. The CDR3 region has the DNA TGTGCCAGCTCCCTCCGGGACAGGGGGCTAGTGGGCGATCAGCCCCAGCATTTT.

The chain uses TRBV19 and TRBJ2-2, with TRBD1 matching 7 bases. The CDR3 contains 15 residues. Germline V gene data show CDR1 as LNHDA and CDR2 as SQIVND (reference sequence). V lost 7 bases to trimming and J lost 0 bases; unmatched junction nucleotides: 5. The CDR3: CASTTGDSNTGELFF. The CDR3 DNA reads as TGTGCCAGTACTACAGGGGATTCGAACACCGGGGAGCTGTTTTTT.

The gene calls are TRBV15 and TRBJ2-7, with D hard to call. With 3 bases removed from V and 1 base from J, the gap between germline ends came to 10 bases. The CDR3 extends over 14 amino acids. CDR1 LNHNV and CDR2 YYDKDF come from the germline V gene (reference sequence). The CDR3 nucleotides read TGTGCCACCAGCAGGTTGCGGCAGTCCTACGAGCAGTACTTC. Translation gives CATSRLRQSYEQYF.

The gene calls are TRBV6-1 and TRBJ2-2; either TRBD1 or TRBD2 may fit D (5 bases each). CDR1 and CDR2 (germline): MNHNS, SASEGT. The CDR3 covers 17 residues. Trimming cost V 1 base and J 3 bases, with 15 bases left between them. This chain's CDR3 is CASSEEGRPPHTGELFF. The CDR3 bases are TGTGCCAGCAGTGAAGAGGGGAGACCGCCCCACACCGGGGAGCTGTTTTTT.

This clone was seen only a few times. The CDR3 DNA sequence: TGTGCCAGTAGCCCGAGAGATCAGCCCCAGCATTTT. Translated, it gives CASSPRDQPQHF. The rearrangement links TRBV19 to TRBJ1-5; D is unresolved. Germline assignment: CDR1 LNHDA and CDR2 SQIVND (reference sequence). This CDR3 has 12 residues. V was shortened by 6 bases and J by 5 bases, with 8 bases between the two germline ends.

The rearrangement links TRBV9 to TRBJ2-2; D may be TRBD1 (6 bases). CDR3 length equals 15 residues. V was shortened by 2 bases and J by 7 bases, with 15 bases between the two germline ends. Germline CDR1 SGDLS, CDR2 YYNGEE. CDR3 sequence (DNA): TGTGCCAGCAGCGTGATGGCAGGGGATGGCGGGGAGCTGTTTTTT. This translates into CASSVMAGDGGELFF.

This clone occurred a few times. The chain recombines TRBV28 with TRBJ1-2, with TRBD1 matching over 9 bases. The CDR3 covers 14 residues. Per the germline V gene, CDR1 is MDHEN and CDR2 is SYDVKM. With V trimmed by 4 bases and J by 8 bases, 8 bases remained unmatched. CDR3 DNA: TGTGCCAGCAGTTCTGGACAGGGGTTTAGCGGCTACACCTTC. Translation: CASSSGQGFSGYTF.

J is TRBJ2-7 and V is TRBV27; no firm D call. Trimming removed 5 bases from V and 0 bases from J, with 20 bases in between. This CDR3 is 17 amino acids long. Germline V CDR1 and CDR2: MNHEY, SMNVEV (reference sequence). The CDR3 coding sequence is TGTGCCAGCAGTACCCCCCGTGTGGCTTCTAGCTCCTACGAGCAGTACTTC. It is translated as CASSTPRVASSSYEQYF.

V and J are TRBV7-2 and TRBJ1-5; D gene uncertain. The V end lost 4 bases, the J end lost 4 bases, and 14 bases lay between the germline ends. The V gene's germline CDR1 is SGHTA and CDR2 FQGNSA. The CDR3 totals 15 residues. As DNA, the CDR3 is TGTGCCAGCAGCTCATCCTGGACTTCTAATCAGCCCCAGCATTTT. Its translation is CASSSSWTSNQPQHF.

This clone was seen more than once but under ten times. The genes are TRBV19 and TRBJ1-4, with 7 bases fitting TRBD1. Losses at the gene ends were 6 bases for V and 5 bases for J; bases not matched to a gene: 6. Per the germline V gene, CDR1 is LNHDA and CDR2 is SQIVND (reference sequence). This CDR3 comprises 14 residues. CDR3 amino acids: CASRDRAGNEKLFF. The CDR3, as DNA: TGTGCCAGTAGAGACAGGGCAGGAAATGAAAAACTGTTTTTT.

The CDR3: CASSPGPSDTDTQYF. CDR3 DNA sequence: TGTGCCAGCTCACCCGGACCTAGCGACACAGATACGCAGTATTTT. V usage is TRBV18 and J usage is TRBJ2-3; tentative D call: TRBD2 (6 bases). The length of the CDR3 is 15 residues. Germline CDR1 KGHSH, CDR2 LQKENI. The germline V and J ends were trimmed by 3 bases and 2 bases, with 12 bases remaining between them.

The chain has TRBV5-8 and TRBJ2-5; TRBD1 matches at 7 bases. This CDR3 has 14 residues. The germline CDR1 and CDR2 sequences are SGHTS and YDEGEE. The V gene end was trimmed by 2 bases and the J gene end by 9 bases; junction bases not matched to a gene: 10. The CDR3 DNA reads as TGTGCCAGCAGCTTCCGGACAGGTAGTTCGGCCCAGTACTTC. This codes for CASSFRTGSSAQYF.

The CDR3 loop is CASQKGASGNTIYF. Here the CDR3 DNA reads TGTGCCAGCCAAAAGGGAGCATCCGGAAACACCATATATTTT. This sequence joins TRBV19 and TRBJ1-3, with unresolved D. CDR3 length: 14 amino acids. CDR1 and CDR2 from the germline V gene are LNHDA and SQIVND (reference sequence). With 9 bases removed from V and 4 bases from J, the gap between germline ends came to 16 bases.

V gene TRBV5-1 combines with J gene TRBJ2-7; TRBD1 is a possible D gene (5 bases). Between the trimmed V and J ends, which lost 0 bases and 6 bases, there was a span of 13 bases. CDR3 length: 14 amino acids. Germline V CDR1 and CDR2: SGHRS, YFSETQ. In DNA form, the CDR3 reads TGCGCCAGCAGCTTGGGGTTAACAGGACCCGAGCAGTACTTC. Its protein product is CASSLGLTGPEQYF. Complete variable domain (other parts from reference TRBV5-1 and TRBJ2-7): KAGVTQTPRYLIKTRGQQVTLSCSPISGHRSVSWYQQTPGQGLQFLFEYFSETQRNKGNFPGRFSGRQFSNSRSEMNVSTLELGDSALYLCASSLGLTGPEQYFGPGTRLTVT.

The chain couples TRBV9 to TRBJ2-7; D remains ambiguous. CDR1 is SGDLS and CDR2 is YYNGEE in the germline V gene. V was trimmed by 7 bases and J by 2 bases, leaving 13 bases between them. The CDR3 runs 13 residues. CDR3 in amino acids: CASSPQVTYEQYF. DNA of the CDR3: TGTGCCAGCTCACCGCAGGTTACCTACGAGCAGTACTTC.

This clone was recorded once. The V call is TRBV7-6, the J call TRBJ2-1; D is unclear. The CDR3 extends over 13 amino acids. Between the trimmed V and J ends, which lost 6 bases and 8 bases, there was a span of 14 bases. Per the germline V gene, CDR1 is SGHVS and CDR2 is FNYEAQ. CDR3 amino acids: CASSPTGADEQFF. CDR3 sequence (DNA): TGTGCCAGCAGTCCGACTGGAGCCGATGAGCAGTTCTTC.

The V call is TRBV7-2, the J call TRBJ2-3; D gene unclear. Germline V CDR1 and CDR2: SGHTA, FQGNSA. V was clipped by 3 bases and J by 9 bases, with 7 bases between them. This CDR3 has 11 amino acids. The DNA of the CDR3 is TGTGCCAGCAGCTTGGCAGGCACGCAGTATTTT. Protein sequence: CASSLAGTQYF.

This chain's CDR3 is CASRPRGELGGNEQFF. In DNA, the CDR3 is TGTGCCAGCAGACCTCGGGGGGAATTAGGAGGCAATGAGCAGTTCTTC. The chain carries TRBV7-9 and TRBJ2-1; 7 positions agree with TRBD2. The junction had 14 bases not matched to a gene; V was cut back by 6 bases and J by 6 bases. This CDR3 is built from 16 residues. Germline values: CDR1 SEHNR, CDR2 FQNEAQ (reference sequence).

This clone appeared a single time. The chain couples TRBV2 to TRBJ2-3, with D perhaps matching TRBD1 or TRBD2 (5 bases each). This CDR3 region has 14 residues. The germline gives CDR1 SNHLY, CDR2 FYNNEI. Between the trimmed V and J ends, which lost 10 bases and 5 bases, there was a span of 19 bases. As DNA, the CDR3 is TGTGCCACCAAGGGGTTTGGGAGACAAGATACGCAGTATTTT. Protein sequence: CATKGFGRQDTQYF. Filled out from reference TRBV2 and TRBJ2-3, the complete variable domain reads EPEVTQTPSHQVTQMGQEVILRCVPISNHLYFYWYRQILGQKVEFLVSFYNNEISEKSEIFDDQFSVERPDGSNFTLKIRSTKLEDSAMYFCATKGFGRQDTQYFGPGTRLTVL.

The chain couples TRBV14 to TRBJ2-7; 8 bases are a match to TRBD2. J was trimmed by 2 bases and V by 2 bases; bases with no gene match: 8. CDR1 and CDR2 (germline): SGHDN, FVKESK. The CDR3 is 16 amino acids. CDR3 amino acids: CASSQLHSGLAYEQYF. The CDR3 DNA is TGTGCCAGCAGCCAATTACACTCGGGACTAGCCTACGAGCAGTACTTC.

This chain joins TRBV7-7 and TRBJ2-3; TRBD1 might be the D (5 bases). CDR3 length: 14 residues. V was trimmed by 5 bases and J by 4 bases, leaving 13 bases between them. Germline CDR1 reads SSHAT; CDR2 reads FNYEAQ (reference sequence). The CDR3, as DNA: TGTGCCAGCAGCCAGGGCCTCACATCAGATACGCAGTATTTT. Its translation: CASSQGLTSDTQYF.

The rearrangement links TRBV6-1 to TRBJ2-7; D gene ambiguous. With 6 bases removed from V and 0 bases from J, the gap between germline ends came to 9 bases. Germline V gene lookup returns CDR1 MNHNS and CDR2 SASEGT. The CDR3 consists of 13 residues. The DNA for the CDR3 is TGTGCCAGCAGAACGGGCTACTCCTACGAGCAGTACTTC. Residues: CASRTGYSYEQYF.

The chain employs TRBV5-1 and TRBJ2-3; a possible D gene is TRBD2 (5 bases). CDR3 size: 14 residues. The germline CDR1 and CDR2 sequences are SGHRS and YFSETQ. With 7 bases removed from V and 1 base from J, the gap between germline ends came to 13 bases. The CDR3 nucleotides read TGCGCCAGCCTCAAAGACGGGGGCACAGATACGCAGTATTTT. This codes for CASLKDGGTDTQYF. Looking up the rest from reference TRBV5-1 and TRBJ2-3 gives the full variable domain: KAGVTQTPRYLIKTRGQQVTLSCSPISGHRSVSWYQQTPGQGLQFLFEYFSETQRNKGNFPGRFSGRQFSNSRSEMNVSTLELGDSALYLCASLKDGGTDTQYFGPGTRLTVL.

This clone appeared a few times. This chain links TRBV28 with TRBJ1-6; no clear D. Germline loops: CDR1 MDHEN, CDR2 SYDVKM. The CDR3 has 13 amino acids. The V gene lost 6 bases and the J gene lost 9 bases, with 12 bases spanning the gap. CDR3 protein: CASRRTMGSPLHF. CDR3 nucleotide sequence: TGTGCCAGCAGACGAACCATGGGTTCACCCCTCCACTTT.

The gene calls are TRBV11-3 and TRBJ2-2; TRBD2 matches at 7 bases. V gave up 5 bases and J gave up 7 bases; unmatched junction bases: 4. The germline V gene encodes CDR1 SGHNT and CDR2 YENEEA. The CDR3 runs 13 residues. In nucleotides, the CDR3 is TGTGCCAGCAGCCCCGAGCGGGGCGGGGAGCTGTTTTTT. Translating gives CASSPERGGELFF. The full variable domain, its missing parts supplied by reference TRBV11-3 and TRBJ2-2, is EAGVVQSPRYKIIEKKQPVAFWCNPISGHNTLYWYLQNLGQGPELLIRYENEEAVDDSQLPKDRFSAERLKGVDSTLKIQPAELGDSAVYLCASSPERGGELFFGEGSRLTVL.

This clone was detected only once. The rearrangement joins TRBV4-3 to TRBJ1-2; D gene ambiguous. The CDR3 loop spans 19 amino acids. Trimming shortened V by 0 bases and J by 4 bases, and 24 bases separated the two germline ends. The germline gives CDR1 LGHNA, CDR2 YSLEER. This CDR3 reads CASSQDARSGVPPGYGYTF. The CDR3 nucleotides are TGCGCCAGCAGCCAAGATGCGAGGAGCGGAGTCCCCCCTGGCTATGGCTACACCTTC.

The rearrangement uses TRBV4-1 and TRBJ2-2, with D possibly TRBD1 on 7 matching bases. Trimming took 0 bases from V and 3 from J, leaving 14 bases between them. Germline loops: CDR1 MGHRA, CDR2 YSYEKL. This CDR3 has 17 amino acids. The CDR3 nucleotides are TGCGCCAGCAGCCAAGATCGGGCAGGGGGGCACACCGGGGAGCTGTTTTTT. It yields the protein CASSQDRAGGHTGELFF.

V usage is TRBV5-5 and J usage is TRBJ1-5, with D uncertain. V was pared by 0 bases and J by 6 bases, with 10 bases between. Looked up from germline, CDR1 is SGHKS and CDR2 is YYEKEE (reference sequence). This CDR3 comprises 14 residues. The CDR3 loop is CASSLDSGSQPQHF. The CDR3 DNA reads TGTGCCAGCAGCTTGGATTCGGGTAGTCAGCCCCAGCATTTT.